The 15 T cell receptor beta chains reported below all come from one sample, sequenced in a study of CD4 T cells in relation to SARS-CoV-2 and coronaviruses. Sequenced by immunoSEQ multiplex PCR; TCRdb stores in-frame clones only, minus some. The table shows some 64,000 clones, with about 94% occurring only once. The unexposed donors gave CD4+ T cells in about 2010-2018, prior to COVID-19. The sample taken for sequencing was naive CD4+ T cells from PBMCs. Subset in this sample: naive CD4+ T cells isolated by negative enrichment. These receptors originate from a human donor in good health.

The chain employs TRBV2 and TRBJ1-1; D might be TRBD1 (6 bases). This CDR3 has 14 amino acids. Germline V CDR1 and CDR2: SNHLY, FYNNEI. V lost 7 bases, J lost 7 bases, and 19 bases lay in between. DNA for the CDR3: TGTGCCAGCACCACTCAGGGGCCGTTGGGTGAAGCTTTCTTT. Residues: CASTTQGPLGEAFF.

The rearrangement uses TRBV4-2 and TRBJ1-2; no definite D call. CDR1 and CDR2 (germline): LGHNA, YNFKEQ. The V end was cut by 0 bases, the J end by 7 bases, with 12 bases between. The CDR3 is 14 residues long. The CDR3 nucleotides read TGTGCCAGCAGCCAAGATAGGGTCGAAAGTGGCTACACCTTC. Translation gives CASSQDRVESGYTF.

V gene TRBV18 combines with J gene TRBJ1-2; unclear D gene. Germline CDR1 and CDR2: KGHSH and LQKENI. V was pared by 6 bases and J by 6 bases, with 14 bases between. The CDR3 has 13 residues. The CDR3 coding sequence is TGTGCCAGCTCTTCTGTGGCCCAAGATGGCTACACCTTC. This codes for CASSSVAQDGYTF.

CDR3 sequence reads: CASSEIGDEKLFF. The CDR3 coding sequence is TGCGCCAGCAGTGAAATAGGGGACGAAAAACTGTTTTTT. J is TRBJ1-4 and V is TRBV10-1; TRBD1 might be the D (5 bases). CDR1 is WNHNN and CDR2 is SYGVQD in the germline V gene (reference sequence). The CDR3 extends over 13 amino acids. V shed 3 bases and J shed 8 bases, with 10 bases lying between them.

The gene calls are TRBV9 and TRBJ1-6, with D possibly TRBD1 on 5 matching bases. CDR1 is SGDLS and CDR2 is YYNGEE in the germline V gene. The CDR3 contains 16 residues. Trimming stripped 2 bases from V and 9 bases from J, with 18 bases between. The CDR3 region has the DNA TGTGCCAGCAGCGTTAAGGGTGGGGCAGACGGTTCACCCCTCCACTTT. Its protein is CASSVKGGADGSPLHF. Variable domain in full (rest from reference TRBV9 and TRBJ1-6): DSGVTQTPKHLITATGQRVTLRCSPRSGDLSVYWYQQSLDQGLQFLIQYYNGEERAKGNILERFSAQQFPDLHSELNLSSLELGDSALYFCASSVKGGADGSPLHFGNGTRLTVT.

A remark on this clone: Other DNA sequences in this sample translate to the same CDR3. This chain links TRBV19 with TRBJ2-6; TRBD1 might be the D (5 bases). V was shortened by 3 bases and J by 4 bases, with 7 bases between the two germline ends. Per germline, CDR1 LNHDA and CDR2 SQIVND (reference sequence). CDR3 length equals 14 residues. The CDR3 protein is CASSIQGGANVLTF. The CDR3, as DNA: TGTGCCAGTAGTATTCAGGGCGGGGCCAACGTCCTGACTTTC.

This clone was detected only once. The chain joins TRBV24-1 to TRBJ2-1, with D perhaps assigned TRBD1 or TRBD2 (6 bases each). The CDR3 runs 18 residues. Germline CDR1 KGHDR, CDR2 SFDVKD. Trimming took off 1 base at V and 5 bases at J, with 20 bases between the two ends. The chain's CDR3 is CATSDLGGSGAANNEQFF. The CDR3 DNA follows: TGTGCCACCAGTGATTTAGGGGGTAGCGGAGCAGCCAACAATGAGCAGTTCTTC.

This sequence joins TRBV5-1 and TRBJ1-4; 7 nucleotides match TRBD1. V trimming: 0 bases; J trimming: 6 bases; junction bases outside the gene matches: 8. CDR1 and CDR2 from the germline V gene are SGHRS and YFSETQ. The CDR3 extends over 16 amino acids. CDR3 DNA sequence: TGCGCCAGCAGCTTGGGCTACAGGGGAGGAGATGAAAAACTGTTTTTT. This codes for CASSLGYRGGDEKLFF.

The chain employs TRBV3-1 (or the pseudogene TRBV3-2) and TRBJ2-5; 9 bases align to TRBD1. The V gene's germline CDR1 is LGHDT and CDR2 YNNKEL (reference sequence). CDR3 length: 14 residues. Trimming removed 3 bases from V and 9 bases from J; junction bases left unmatched: 8. This CDR3 is CASSQAGTGNSQYF. In nucleotides, the CDR3 is TGTGCCAGCAGCCAGGCCGGGACAGGGAATTCCCAGTACTTC.

This chain links TRBV7-3 with TRBJ2-3; 11 bases fit TRBD2. After removal of 4 bases from V and 0 bases from J, the junction contained 9 bases not matched to a gene. The length of the CDR3 is 18 residues. Germline CDR1 is SGHTA and CDR2 is FQGTGA. The CDR3 DNA sequence: TGTGCCAGCAGCTCCGTAGGACTAGCGGGTTTTAGCACAGATACGCAGTATTTT. Protein product: CASSSVGLAGFSTDTQYF.

This chain uses TRBV5-1 with TRBJ1-6; no definite D call. Germline CDR1 and CDR2: SGHRS and YFSETQ. V lost 1 base to trimming and J lost 0 bases, with 14 bases between them. This CDR3 spans 18 amino acids. CDR3 sequence: CASSLNLDGSSYNSPLHF. CDR3 nucleotides: TGCGCCAGCAGCTTGAACCTCGACGGGAGCTCCTATAATTCACCCCTCCACTTT.

The gene calls are TRBV4-1 and TRBJ1-3; maybe TRBD1 (5 bases). Per the germline V gene, CDR1 is MGHRA and CDR2 is YSYEKL. There are 17 residues in the CDR3. The V end was cut by 0 bases, the J end by 0 bases, with 12 bases between. The CDR3 region is CASSQDVIGTSGNTIYF. The CDR3 region has the DNA TGCGCCAGCAGCCAAGATGTAATAGGGACCTCTGGAAACACCATATATTTT.

V gene TRBV20-1 combines with J gene TRBJ2-3, with D hard to call. The V end was cut by 1 base, the J end by 9 bases, with 8 bases between. The CDR3 extends over 11 amino acids. Germline V gene lookup returns CDR1 DFQATT and CDR2 SNEGSKA (reference sequence). The CDR3 sequence is CSARGLGTQYF. Written as DNA, the CDR3 is TGCAGTGCTAGAGGATTAGGGACGCAGTATTTT.

The chain combines TRBV2 with TRBJ1-2; a possible D gene is TRBD1 (5 bases). V lost 6 bases, J lost 3 bases, and 17 bases lay in between. There are 15 residues in the CDR3. Per germline, CDR1 SNHLY and CDR2 FYNNEI. The CDR3 nucleotides read TGTGCCAGCAGAGTTGAGCCAGGGTACGACTATGGCTACACCTTC. It encodes CASRVEPGYDYGYTF.

The V call is TRBV5-1, the J call TRBJ2-1, with 13 bases fitting TRBD2. The CDR3 length is 15 residues. The germline gives CDR1 SGHRS, CDR2 YFSETQ. Germline trimming cut 0 bases from V and 6 bases from J; bases unmatched to any gene: 0. In DNA form, the CDR3 reads TGCGCCAGCAGCTTGGGGACTAGCGGGAGCAATGAGCAGTTCTTC. This codes for CASSLGTSGSNEQFF.